This T cell receptor (delta chain) was identified during a study of Vδ1+ human thymocytes. The sorted cells were CD3+ Vdelta1+ Vdelta2- thymocytes from alphabeta-depleted thymus. RNA was extracted from the cells and then reverse transcribed. Multiplex PCR used pooled V-gene forward primers and a constant-region reverse primer to amplify CDR3s. TCRdb reran clone calling via CATT on the multiplex PCR reads. This sample has about 58,000 delta-chain clones, with roughly 15% found just once. Findings and limits, study-wide: Thymic TRG and TRD repertoires appeared highly polyclonal.

Comment on this clone: Its antigen remains unknown. This specimen includes other DNA sequences encoding the same CDR3.

This CDR3 has 13 residues. CDR1 and CDR2 from the germline V gene are GEAIGNYY and EKD. V lost 4 bases, J lost 14 bases, and 22 bases lay in between. The chain links TRDV2 to TRDJ1; no reliable D call. Sequenced input: Vdelta1+ gamma-delta thymocytes from the thymus. Subset meaning: FACS-sorted CD3+ TCRalphabeta- TCRVdelta1+ TCRVdelta2- thymocytes. The origin of this receptor is a girl under three years old who had congenital heart surgery. CDR3 in amino acids: CACEEVLRETLIF. Here the CDR3 DNA reads TGTGCCTGTGAGGAAGTACTGAGGGAGACACTTATCTTT.